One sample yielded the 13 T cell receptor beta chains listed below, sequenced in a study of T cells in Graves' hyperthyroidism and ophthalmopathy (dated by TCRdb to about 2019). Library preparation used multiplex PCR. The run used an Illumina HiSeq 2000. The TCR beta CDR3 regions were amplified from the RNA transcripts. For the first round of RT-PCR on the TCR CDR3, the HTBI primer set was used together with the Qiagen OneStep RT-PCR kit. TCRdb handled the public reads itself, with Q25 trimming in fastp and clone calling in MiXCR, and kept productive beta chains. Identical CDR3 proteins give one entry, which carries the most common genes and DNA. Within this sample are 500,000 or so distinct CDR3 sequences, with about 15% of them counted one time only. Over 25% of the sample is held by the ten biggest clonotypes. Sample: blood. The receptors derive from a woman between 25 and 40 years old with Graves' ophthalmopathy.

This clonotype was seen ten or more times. The CDR3 reads CSARDDINIQYF. CDR3 nucleotides: TGCAGTGCTAGAGATGATATTAACATTCAGTACTTC. The chain is built from TRBV20-1 and TRBJ2-4; D is unresolved. Germline CDR1 DFQATT, CDR2 SNEGSKA (reference sequence). Between the trimmed V and J ends, which lost 0 bases and 7 bases, there was a span of 7 bases. CDR3 length: 12 residues.

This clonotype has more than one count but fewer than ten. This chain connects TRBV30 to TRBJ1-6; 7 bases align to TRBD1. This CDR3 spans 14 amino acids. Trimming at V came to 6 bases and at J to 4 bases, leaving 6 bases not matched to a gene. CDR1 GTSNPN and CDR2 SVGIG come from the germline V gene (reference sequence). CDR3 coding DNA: TGTGCCTGCCCCACGGGACAGTATAATTCACCCCTCCACTTT. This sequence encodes CACPTGQYNSPLHF.

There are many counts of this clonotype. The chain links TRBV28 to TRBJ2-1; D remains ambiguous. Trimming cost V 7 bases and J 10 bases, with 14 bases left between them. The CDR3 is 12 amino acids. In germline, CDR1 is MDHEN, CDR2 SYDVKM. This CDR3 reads CASMVVLGEQFF. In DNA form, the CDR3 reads TGTGCCAGCATGGTCGTCTTAGGGGAGCAGTTCTTC.

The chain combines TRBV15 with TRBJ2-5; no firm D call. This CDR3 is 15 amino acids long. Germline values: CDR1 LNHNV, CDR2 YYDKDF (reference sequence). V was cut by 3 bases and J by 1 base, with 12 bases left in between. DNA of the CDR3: TGTGCCACCAGCAGTGCGATGCGATCCCAAGAGACCCAGTACTTC. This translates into CATSSAMRSQETQYF.

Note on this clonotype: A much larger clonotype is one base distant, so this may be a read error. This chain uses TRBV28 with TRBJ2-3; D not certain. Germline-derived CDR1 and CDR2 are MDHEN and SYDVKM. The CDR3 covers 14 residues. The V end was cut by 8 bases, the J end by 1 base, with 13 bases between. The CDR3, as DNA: TGTGCCAGCTCCCAGGTTGATGGCACAGATACGCAGTATTTT. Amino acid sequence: CASSQVDGTDTQYF.

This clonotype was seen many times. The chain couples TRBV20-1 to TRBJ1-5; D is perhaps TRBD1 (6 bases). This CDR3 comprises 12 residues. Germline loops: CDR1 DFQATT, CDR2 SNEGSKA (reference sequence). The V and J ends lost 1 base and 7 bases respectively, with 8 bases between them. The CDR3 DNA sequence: TGCAGTGCTAGAGGGGGGACACAGCCCCAGCATTTT. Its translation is CSARGGTQPQHF.

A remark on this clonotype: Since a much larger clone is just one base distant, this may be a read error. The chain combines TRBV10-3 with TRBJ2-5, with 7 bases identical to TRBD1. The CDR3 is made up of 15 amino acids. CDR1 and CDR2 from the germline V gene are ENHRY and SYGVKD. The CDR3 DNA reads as TGTGCCATCAGTGGGGACAGTATCAGCGGAGAGACCCAGCACTTC. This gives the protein CAISGDSISGETQHF.

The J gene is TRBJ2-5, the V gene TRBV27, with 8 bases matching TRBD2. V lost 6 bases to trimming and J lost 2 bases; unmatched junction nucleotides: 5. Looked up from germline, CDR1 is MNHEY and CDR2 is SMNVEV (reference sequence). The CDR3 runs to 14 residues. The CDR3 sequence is CASRIAGWQETQYF. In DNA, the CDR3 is TGTGCCAGCAGGATAGCGGGATGGCAAGAGACCCAGTACTTC.

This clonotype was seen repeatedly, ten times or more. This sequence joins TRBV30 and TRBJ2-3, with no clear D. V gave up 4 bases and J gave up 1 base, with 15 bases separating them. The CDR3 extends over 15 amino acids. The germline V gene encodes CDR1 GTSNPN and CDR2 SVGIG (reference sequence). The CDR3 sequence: CAWNKDGSGTDTQYF. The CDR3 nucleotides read TGTGCCTGGAACAAGGACGGCTCCGGCACAGATACGCAGTATTTT.

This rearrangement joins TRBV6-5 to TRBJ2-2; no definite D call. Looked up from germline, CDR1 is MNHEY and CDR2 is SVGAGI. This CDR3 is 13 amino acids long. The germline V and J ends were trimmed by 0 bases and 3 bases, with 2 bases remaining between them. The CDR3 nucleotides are TGTGCCAGCAGTTACTCATACACCGGGGAGCTGTTTTTT. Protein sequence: CASSYSYTGELFF.

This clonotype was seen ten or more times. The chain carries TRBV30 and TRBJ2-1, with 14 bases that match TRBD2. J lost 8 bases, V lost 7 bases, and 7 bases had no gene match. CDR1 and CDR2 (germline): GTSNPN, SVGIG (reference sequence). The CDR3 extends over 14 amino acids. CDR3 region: CALTSGRAEDEQFF. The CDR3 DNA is TGTGCCTTGACTAGCGGGAGGGCGGAAGATGAGCAGTTCTTC.

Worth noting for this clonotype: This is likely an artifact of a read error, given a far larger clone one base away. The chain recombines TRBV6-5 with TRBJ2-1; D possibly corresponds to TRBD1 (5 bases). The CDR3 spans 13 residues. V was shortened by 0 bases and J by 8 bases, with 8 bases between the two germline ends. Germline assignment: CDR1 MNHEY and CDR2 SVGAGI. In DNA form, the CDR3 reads TGTGCCAGCAGTTACTCAAGGGGTGATGAGCAGTTCTTC. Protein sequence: CASSYSRGDEQFF.

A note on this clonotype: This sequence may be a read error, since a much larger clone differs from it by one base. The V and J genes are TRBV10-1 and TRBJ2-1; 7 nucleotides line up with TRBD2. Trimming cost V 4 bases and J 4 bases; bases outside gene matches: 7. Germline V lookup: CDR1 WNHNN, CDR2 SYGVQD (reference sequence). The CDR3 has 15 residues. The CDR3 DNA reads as TGCGCCAGCAGTGGGTCGGCTAGCGGATACAATGAGCAGTTCTTC. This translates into CASSGSASGYNEQFF.